The rows below give T cell receptor beta chains drawn from one sample of a study of T cells in Graves' hyperthyroidism and ophthalmopathy. TCRdb analysed the multiplex PCR reads with MiXCR anew, one entry per CDR3 protein. Of approximately 620,000 distinct CDR3 sequences in the sample, 16% are singletons; the top ten hold more than 3%. The sequenced material came from blood. The receptor source for this set is a woman in her thirties or forties with Graves' ophthalmopathy. Each CDR3 is given with its conserved first and last residue. Fields, in order: V gene, clone size, J gene, D gene, CDR3 length, CDR3 DNA, CDR3 protein. D genes are given only for firm matches. Not every row has a clone size; where given, it reads once, few, many or a size class.

>TRBV7-8|many|TRBJ2-1|TRBD2|16
TGTGCCAGCAGGCCTCCGGGACTAGCGGATTCCAATGAGCAGTTCTTC
CASRPPGLADSNEQFF
>TRBV20-1|few|TRBJ2-7|TRBD1|14
TGCAGTGCTAGAGGTATAGGGGGCGCTTACGAGCAGTACTTC
CSARGIGGAYEQYF
>TRBV7-2|NA|TRBJ2-4|NA|13
TGTGCCAGCAGCTTAGTGGCCCCGGGGGTTCAGTACTTC
CASSLVAPGVQYF
>TRBV6-1|many|TRBJ1-5|NA|16
TGTGCCGTAACACCCCGGGGGGGTCGTAGCAATCAGCCCCAGCATTTT
CAVTPRGGRSNQPQHF
>TRBV7-9|many|TRBJ2-7|TRBD1|16
TGTGCCAGCAGCCTGGGACAGGGGGGTTACTCCTACGAGCAGTACTTC
CASSLGQGGYSYEQYF
>TRBV5-6|few|TRBJ2-5|TRBD1|16
TGTGCCAGCAGCTCGAGCTGGGGGACAGGGGGAGAGACCCAGTACTTC
CASSSSWGTGGETQYF
>TRBV2|many|TRBJ2-1|NA|13
TGTGCCAGCAGTGAAGACACTTACAATGAGCAGTTCTTC
CASSEDTYNEQFF
>TRBV6-2/TRBV6-3|once|TRBJ2-1|TRBD2|18
TGTGCCAGCAGTTCTCAGCTATTGACTAGCGGGAGCTTCAGTGAGCAGTTCTTC
CASSSQLLTSGSFSEQFF
>TRBV6-1|many|TRBJ2-7|NA|13
TGTGCCAGCAGTCCCGGACAGTCCTACGAGCAGTACTTC
CASSPGQSYEQYF
>TRBV27|NA|TRBJ1-5|TRBD1|15
TGTGCCAGCAGGGCGGGACAGGGAGAGGGACAGCCCCAGCATTTT
CASRAGQGEGQPQHF
>TRBV29-1|few|TRBJ2-2|NA|12
TGCAGCGTTGAACAGGAGACCGGGGAGCTGTTTTTT
CSVEQETGELFF
>TRBV6-1|NA|TRBJ2-7|TRBD2|15
TGTGCCAGCAGTACGAGGCGGGAGACCACCTACGAGCAGTACTTC
CASSTRRETTYEQYF
>TRBV2|few|TRBJ1-1|NA|13
TGTGCCAGCATAAGCCCAACGAACACTGAAGCTTTCTTT
CASISPTNTEAFF
>TRBV12-5|NA|TRBJ2-2|NA|16
TGTGCTAGTGGGTCCGGGCCATCCCTTAACACCGGGGAGCTGTTTTTT
CASGSGPSLNTGELFF
>TRBV10-3|NA|TRBJ1-4|NA|14
TGTGCCATCAGTGAGGGGGCGTCTAATGAAAAACTGTTTTTT
CAISEGASNEKLFF
>TRBV30|few|TRBJ2-2|NA|14
TGTGCCTGGAATACAGGTGGTCCGACCGGGGAGCTGCTTTTT
CAWNTGGPTGELLF
>TRBV28|few|TRBJ1-3|TRBD1|15
TGTGCCAGCAACTCGGGACAGGGTTGGGGAAACACCATATATTTT
CASNSGQGWGNTIYF
>TRBV18|NA|TRBJ1-4|NA|13
TGTGCCAGCTCACCACCGGCAGACGAAAAACTGTTTTTT
CASSPPADEKLFF
>TRBV28|many|TRBJ2-7|TRBD1|17
TGTGCCAGCAGTCACGGGACAGAAATTATCTTCTCCTACGAGCAGTACTTC
CASSHGTEIIFSYEQYF
>TRBV5-1|NA|TRBJ2-3|NA|13
TGCGCCAGCAAAGACCCAGGGGAATATACGCAGTATTTT
CASKDPGEYTQYF
>TRBV29-1|NA|TRBJ2-7|TRBD1|12
TGCAGCGTTCGGACAGGTCGCTACGAGCAGTACTTC
CSVRTGRYEQYF
>TRBV6-1|few|TRBJ2-2|NA|15
TGTGCCAGCAGTTACATGGGGGCGAACACCGGGGAGCTGTTTTTT
CASSYMGANTGELFF
>TRBV7-9|few|TRBJ1-2|TRBD1|15
TGTGCCAGCAGCTTAGTTTCCAGGGGGACCTATGGCTACACCTTC
CASSLVSRGTYGYTF
>TRBV9|NA|TRBJ2-7|NA|17
TGTGCCAGCAGCGCCGGACGTTTTAAGGATAGCTCCTACGAGCAGTACTTC
CASSAGRFKDSSYEQYF
>TRBV30|many|TRBJ2-1|NA|15
TGTGCCTTACATGGGGGGAGGCGGTCCTACAATGAGCAGTTCTTC
CALHGGRRSYNEQFF
>TRBV30|many|TRBJ2-5|NA|15
TGTGCCTGGAGTGTACTGGGGCGACGGGGAGAGACCCAGTACTTC
CAWSVLGRRGETQYF
>TRBV28|many|TRBJ2-1|NA|15
TGTGCCAGCAGTTTACCCGGGACTGGCTCCAATGAGCAGTTCTTC
CASSLPGTGSNEQFF
>TRBV6-1|many|TRBJ1-1|NA|16
TGTGCCAGCAGTTACGAACAGGGTCCTGGGGCCACTGAAGCTTTCTTT
CASSYEQGPGATEAFF
>TRBV30|many|TRBJ2-2|TRBD2|16
TGTGCCTGGATCCGGGTAACGGGAGGGAGTACCGGGGAGCTGTTTTTT
CAWIRVTGGSTGELFF
>TRBV2|many|TRBJ2-3|NA|14
TGTGCCAGCAGGGGCGGCTTAGGGACAGATACGCAGTATTTT
CASRGGLGTDTQYF
>TRBV12-3/TRBV12-4|many|TRBJ1-4|NA|14
TGTGCCAGCAGCCCCAGGGGACGGGGAGAAAAACTGTTTTTT
CASSPRGRGEKLFF
>TRBV20-1|many|TRBJ2-7|NA|12
TGCAGTGCTAGGGTCGGGGTGTACGAGCAGTACTTC
CSARVGVYEQYF
>TRBV28|many|TRBJ2-1|TRBD2|15
TGTGCCAGCAGTGAAGGGAGGGAAGGATACAATGAGCAGTTCTTC
CASSEGREGYNEQFF
>TRBV12-3/TRBV12-4|NA|TRBJ1-5|NA|11
TGTGCCAGCAGCCCCGACAAGGGCCAGCATTTT
CASSPDKGQHF
>TRBV7-9|NA|TRBJ1-2|NA|12
TGTGCCAGCAGCCTAACCTACTATGGCTACACCTTC
CASSLTYYGYTF
>TRBV11-2|many|TRBJ2-5|NA|19
TGTGCCAGCAGCTTAGATTTGTCCGGAGGGGCCTCTTACCAAGAGACCCAGTACTTC
CASSLDLSGGASYQETQYF
>TRBV10-3|NA|TRBJ1-2|TRBD1|14
TGTGCCATCAGTGAGGGCCAGGGGGCCTATGGCTACACCTTC
CAISEGQGAYGYTF
>TRBV5-1|NA|TRBJ2-1|NA|13
TGCGCCAGCAGCTTGGCAGGGAGCGATGAGCAGTTCTTC
CASSLAGSDEQFF
>TRBV2|many|TRBJ1-2|NA|16
TGTGCCAGCAGTATCCAAAGGGACTCCCAGGCAGGTGGCTACACCTTC
CASSIQRDSQAGGYTF
>TRBV30|many|TRBJ1-3|NA|14
TGTGCCTGGAGTGTGTCCGGGGCAGATGGCACCATATATTTT
CAWSVSGADGTIYF
>TRBV30|many|TRBJ2-2|NA|14
TGTGCCTGGAACGTGGGACTTGGCACCGGGGAGCTGTTTTTT
CAWNVGLGTGELFF
>TRBV11-2|many|TRBJ1-2|TRBD1|13
TGTGCCAGCAGCTTAGGCGGACAGGGGGGCTACACCTTC
CASSLGGQGGYTF
>TRBV6-1|NA|TRBJ1-2|TRBD1|15
TGTGCCAGCAGCCCAAGGGACAGGGGGAGGTATGGCTACACCTTC
CASSPRDRGRYGYTF
>TRBV20-1|many|TRBJ2-7|NA|11
TGCAGTGCCCTAAGGAGGGGAGAGCAGTACTTC
CSALRRGEQYF
>TRBV2|many|TRBJ1-1|TRBD1|12
TGTGCCAGCAGCCGACAGGGTAAATCCGCTTTCTTT
CASSRQGKSAFF
>TRBV19|few|TRBJ2-7|TRBD2|16
TGTGCCAGTAGTATAGTTGCAGCGGGAGAGAGCTACGAGCAGTACTTC
CASSIVAAGESYEQYF
>TRBV7-9|NA|TRBJ2-5|TRBD2|15
TGTGCCAGCAGCTTTATAGCGGGACGGGGAGAGACCCAGTACTTC
CASSFIAGRGETQYF
>TRBV10-2|many|TRBJ2-1|TRBD2|15
TGCGCCAGCAGTCGGGGGAGGGCCATGGGCAATGAGCAGTTCTTC
CASSRGRAMGNEQFF